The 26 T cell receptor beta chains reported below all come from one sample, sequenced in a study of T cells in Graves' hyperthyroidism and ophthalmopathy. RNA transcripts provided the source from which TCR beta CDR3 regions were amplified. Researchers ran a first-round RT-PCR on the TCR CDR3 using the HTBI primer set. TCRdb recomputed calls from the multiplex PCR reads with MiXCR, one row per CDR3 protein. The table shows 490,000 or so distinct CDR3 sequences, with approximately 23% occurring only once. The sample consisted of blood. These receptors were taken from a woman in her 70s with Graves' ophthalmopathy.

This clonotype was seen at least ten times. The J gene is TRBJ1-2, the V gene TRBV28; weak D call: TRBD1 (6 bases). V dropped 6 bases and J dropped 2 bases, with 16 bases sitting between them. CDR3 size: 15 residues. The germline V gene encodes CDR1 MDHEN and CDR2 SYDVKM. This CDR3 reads CASSPARGGNYGYTF. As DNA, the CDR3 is TGTGCCAGCAGCCCAGCGAGGGGGGGGAACTATGGCTACACCTTC.

CDR3 sequence (DNA): TGCAGTGCTCCTTCCCTCAGACAGGGAACTTACGAGAGGCAGTACTTC. Translated: CSAPSLRQGTYERQYF. This chain connects TRBV20-1 to TRBJ2-7; 7 bases agree with TRBD1. CDR1 and CDR2 (germline): DFQATT, SNEGSKA (reference sequence). The CDR3 runs 16 residues. With 5 bases clipped from V and 9 bases from J, the junction kept 22 bases outside the gene matches.

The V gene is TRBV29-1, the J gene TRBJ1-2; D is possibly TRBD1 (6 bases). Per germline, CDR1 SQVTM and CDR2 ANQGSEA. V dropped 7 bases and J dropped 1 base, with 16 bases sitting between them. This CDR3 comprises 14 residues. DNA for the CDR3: TGCAGCGCCCTTCGGGGGGCGAATAACTATGGCTACACCTTC. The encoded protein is CSALRGANNYGYTF.

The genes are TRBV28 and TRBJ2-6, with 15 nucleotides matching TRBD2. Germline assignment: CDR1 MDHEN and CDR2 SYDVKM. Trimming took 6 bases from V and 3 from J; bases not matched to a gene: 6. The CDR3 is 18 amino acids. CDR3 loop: CASSWTSGRGYGANVLTF. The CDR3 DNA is TGTGCCAGCAGCTGGACTAGCGGGAGGGGTTATGGGGCCAACGTCCTGACTTTC.

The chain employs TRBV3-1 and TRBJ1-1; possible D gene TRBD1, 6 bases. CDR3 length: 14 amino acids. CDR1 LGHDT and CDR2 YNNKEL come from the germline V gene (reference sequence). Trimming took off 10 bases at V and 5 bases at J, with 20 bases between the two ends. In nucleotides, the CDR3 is TGTGCCACTGCAAGATATGACAGGATGACTGAAGCTTTCTTT. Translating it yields CATARYDRMTEAFF.

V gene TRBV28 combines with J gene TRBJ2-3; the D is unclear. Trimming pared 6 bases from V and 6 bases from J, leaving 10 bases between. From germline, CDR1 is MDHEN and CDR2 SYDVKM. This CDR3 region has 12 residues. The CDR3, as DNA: TGTGCCAGCAGAACCTACTTGGATACGCAGTATTTT. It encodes CASRTYLDTQYF. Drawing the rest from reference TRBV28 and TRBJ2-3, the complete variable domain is DVKVTQSSRYLVKRTGEKVFLECVQDMDHENMFWYRQDPGLGLRLIYFSYDVKMKEKGDIPEGYSVSREKKERFSLILESASTNQTSMYLCASRTYLDTQYFGPGTRLTVL.

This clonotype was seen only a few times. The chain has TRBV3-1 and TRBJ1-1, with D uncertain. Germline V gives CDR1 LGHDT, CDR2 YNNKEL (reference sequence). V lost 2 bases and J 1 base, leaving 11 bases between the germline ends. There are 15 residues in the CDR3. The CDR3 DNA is TGTGCCAGCAGCCAAAACAGACCCACGAACACTGAAGCTTTCTTT. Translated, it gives CASSQNRPTNTEAFF.

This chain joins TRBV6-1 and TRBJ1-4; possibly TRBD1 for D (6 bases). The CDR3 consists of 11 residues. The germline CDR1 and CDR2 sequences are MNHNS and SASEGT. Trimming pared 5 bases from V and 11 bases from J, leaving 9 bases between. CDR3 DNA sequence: TGTGCCAGCAGTAACACAGGGAAACTGTTTTTT. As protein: CASSNTGKLFF.

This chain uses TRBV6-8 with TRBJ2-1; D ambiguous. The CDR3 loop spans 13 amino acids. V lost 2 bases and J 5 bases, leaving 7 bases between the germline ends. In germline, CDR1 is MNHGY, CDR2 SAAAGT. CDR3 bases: TGTGCCAGCAGTTACGTAACAGACAATGAGCAGTTCTTC. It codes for CASSYVTDNEQFF.

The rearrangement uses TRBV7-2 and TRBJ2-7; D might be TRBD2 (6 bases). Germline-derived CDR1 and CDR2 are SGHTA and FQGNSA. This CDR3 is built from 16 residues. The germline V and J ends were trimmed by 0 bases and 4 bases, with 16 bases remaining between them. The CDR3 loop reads CASSLASGLPGYEQYF. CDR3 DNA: TGTGCCAGCAGCTTAGCTTCGGGACTCCCGGGGTACGAGCAGTACTTC.

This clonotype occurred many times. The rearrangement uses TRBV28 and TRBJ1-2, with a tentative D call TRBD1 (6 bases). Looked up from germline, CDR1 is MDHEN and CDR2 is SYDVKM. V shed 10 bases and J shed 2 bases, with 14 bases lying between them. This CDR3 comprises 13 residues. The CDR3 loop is CATRGQPNYGYTF. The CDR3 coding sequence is TGTGCCACCAGAGGACAGCCCAACTATGGCTACACCTTC.

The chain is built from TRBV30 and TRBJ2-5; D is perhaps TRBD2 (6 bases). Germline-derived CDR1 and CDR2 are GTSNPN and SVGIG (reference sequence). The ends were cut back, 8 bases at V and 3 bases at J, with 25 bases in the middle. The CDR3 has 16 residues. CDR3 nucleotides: TGTGCCCTGGAGCCCGCGGGACGCTCCTTTGAAGAGACCCAGTACTTC. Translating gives CALEPAGRSFEETQYF.

The CDR3 DNA follows: TGTGCCACCACCACGGCGTGGTCCTCTGGAAACACCATATATTTT. Protein: CATTTAWSSGNTIYF. V gene TRBV28 combines with J gene TRBJ1-3; no definite D call. The germline V and J ends were trimmed by 10 bases and 0 bases, with 16 bases remaining between them. The length of the CDR3 is 15 residues. Germline V CDR1 and CDR2: MDHEN, SYDVKM.

This chain's CDR3 is CSARPSSRTKNTEAFF. The CDR3 nucleotides read TGCAGTGCTAGACCCTCGAGCAGGACAAAGAACACTGAAGCTTTCTTT. This chain links TRBV20-1 with TRBJ1-1, with D tentatively TRBD1 (5 bases). V was shortened by 2 bases and J by 1 base, with 17 bases between the two germline ends. This CDR3 has 16 residues. Germline loops: CDR1 DFQATT, CDR2 SNEGSKA (reference sequence).

CDR3 sequence reads: CASSHSSGRPPNEQYF. DNA for the CDR3: TGTGCCAGCAGCCATTCGAGTGGGCGTCCCCCAAACGAGCAGTACTTC. The chain uses TRBV3-1 and TRBJ2-7; no reliable D call. There are 16 residues in the CDR3. The V end lost 3 bases, the J end lost 5 bases, and 20 bases lay between the germline ends. Germline V gene data show CDR1 as LGHDT and CDR2 as YNNKEL (reference sequence).

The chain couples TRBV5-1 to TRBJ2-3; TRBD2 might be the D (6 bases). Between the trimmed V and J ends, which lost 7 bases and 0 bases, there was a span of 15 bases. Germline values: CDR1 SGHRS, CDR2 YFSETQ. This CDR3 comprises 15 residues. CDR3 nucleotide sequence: TGCGCCAGCCGGGACTCTCCTATAAGCACAGATACGCAGTATTTT. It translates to CASRDSPISTDTQYF.

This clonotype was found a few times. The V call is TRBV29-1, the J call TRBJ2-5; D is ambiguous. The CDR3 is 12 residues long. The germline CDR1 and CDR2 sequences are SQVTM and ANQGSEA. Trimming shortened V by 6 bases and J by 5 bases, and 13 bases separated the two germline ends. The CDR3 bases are TGCAGCGTAGGAGCCTTGAAGGAGACCCAGTACTTC. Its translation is CSVGALKETQYF.

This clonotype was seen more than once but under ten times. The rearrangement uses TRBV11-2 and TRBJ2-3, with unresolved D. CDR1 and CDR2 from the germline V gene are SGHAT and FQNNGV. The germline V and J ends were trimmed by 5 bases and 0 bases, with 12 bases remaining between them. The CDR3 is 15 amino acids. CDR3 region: CASSPDGLSTDTQYF. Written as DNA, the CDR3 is TGTGCCAGCAGCCCGGACGGCCTCAGCACAGATACGCAGTATTTT.

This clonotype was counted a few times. The chain's CDR3 is CSVETGVVYGYTF. In DNA, the CDR3 is TGCAGCGTTGAAACAGGGGTCGTTTATGGCTACACCTTC. The rearrangement uses TRBV29-1 and TRBJ1-2; TRBD1 matches 7 bases. This CDR3 spans 13 amino acids. V lost 2 bases, J lost 5 bases, and 5 bases stayed unmatched. Germline V gene data show CDR1 as SQVTM and CDR2 as ANQGSEA.

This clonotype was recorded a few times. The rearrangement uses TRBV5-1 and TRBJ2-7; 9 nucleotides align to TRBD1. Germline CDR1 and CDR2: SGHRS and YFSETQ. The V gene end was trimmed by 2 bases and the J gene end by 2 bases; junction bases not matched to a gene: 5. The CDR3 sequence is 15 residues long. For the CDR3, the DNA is TGCGCCAGCAGCTTACGGGACAGGGCCACCTACGAGCAGTACTTC. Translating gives CASSLRDRATYEQYF. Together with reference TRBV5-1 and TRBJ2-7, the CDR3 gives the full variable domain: KAGVTQTPRYLIKTRGQQVTLSCSPISGHRSVSWYQQTPGQGLQFLFEYFSETQRNKGNFPGRFSGRQFSNSRSEMNVSTLELGDSALYLCASSLRDRATYEQYFGPGTRLTVT.

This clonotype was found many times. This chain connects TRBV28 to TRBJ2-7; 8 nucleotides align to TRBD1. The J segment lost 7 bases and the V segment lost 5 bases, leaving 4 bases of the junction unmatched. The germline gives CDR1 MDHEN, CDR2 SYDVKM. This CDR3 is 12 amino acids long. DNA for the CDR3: TGTGCCAGCAGTCGGACAGGGTGGGAGCAGTACTTC. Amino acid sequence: CASSRTGWEQYF. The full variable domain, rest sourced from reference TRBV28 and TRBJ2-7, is DVKVTQSSRYLVKRTGEKVFLECVQDMDHENMFWYRQDPGLGLRLIYFSYDVKMKEKGDIPEGYSVSREKKERFSLILESASTNQTSMYLCASSRTGWEQYFGPGTRLTVT.

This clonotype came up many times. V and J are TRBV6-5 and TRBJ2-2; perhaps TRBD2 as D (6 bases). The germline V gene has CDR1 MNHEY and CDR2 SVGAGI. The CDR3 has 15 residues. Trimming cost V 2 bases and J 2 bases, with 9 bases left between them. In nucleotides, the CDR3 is TGTGCCAGCAGTTACGGGGGGATTAACACCGGGGAGCTGTTTTTT. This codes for CASSYGGINTGELFF.

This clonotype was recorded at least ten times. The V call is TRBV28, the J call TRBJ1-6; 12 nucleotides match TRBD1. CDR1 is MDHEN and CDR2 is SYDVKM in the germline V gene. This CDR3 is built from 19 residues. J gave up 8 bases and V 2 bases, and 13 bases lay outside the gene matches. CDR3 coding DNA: TGTGCCAGCAGTTTAGTTTGGGGACAGGGGGCTTTGACGGATTCACCCCTCCACTTT. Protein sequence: CASSLVWGQGALTDSPLHF. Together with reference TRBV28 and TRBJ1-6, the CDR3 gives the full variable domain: DVKVTQSSRYLVKRTGEKVFLECVQDMDHENMFWYRQDPGLGLRLIYFSYDVKMKEKGDIPEGYSVSREKKERFSLILESASTNQTSMYLCASSLVWGQGALTDSPLHFGNGTRLTVT.

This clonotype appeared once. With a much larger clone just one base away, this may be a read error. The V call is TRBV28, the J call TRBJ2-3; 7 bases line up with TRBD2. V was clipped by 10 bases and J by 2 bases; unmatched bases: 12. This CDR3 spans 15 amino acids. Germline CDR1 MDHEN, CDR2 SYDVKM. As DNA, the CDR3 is TGTGCCACCTGCCGACTAGCATCATTCACAGATACGCAGTATTTT. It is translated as CATCRLASFTDTQYF.

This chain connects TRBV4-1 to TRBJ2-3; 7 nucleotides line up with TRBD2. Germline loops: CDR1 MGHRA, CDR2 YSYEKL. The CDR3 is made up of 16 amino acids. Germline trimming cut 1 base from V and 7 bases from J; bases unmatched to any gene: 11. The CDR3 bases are TGCGCCAGCAGCCAAGCGGTGGGAGGGCCGGGAAATACGCAGTATTTT. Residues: CASSQAVGGPGNTQYF.

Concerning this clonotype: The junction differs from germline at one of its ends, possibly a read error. In nucleotides, the CDR3 is TGTGCCATGAGTGAAGGGGGGCACGAGCAGTACTTC. Its translation is CAMSEGGHEQYF. The chain couples TRBV10-3 to TRBJ2-7; D may match TRBD1 or TRBD2 (6 bases each). In germline, CDR1 is ENHRY, CDR2 SYGVKD. This CDR3 region has 12 residues.